Included here is one TCR beta chain sequence, with context. Sequencing relied on a cDNA template that was reverse transcribed from extracted RNA. Profiling relied on immunoSEQ multiplex PCR, and the TCRdb table lists in-frame clones only, not all of them. Of approximately 100,000 clones listed, roughly 42% are singletons. The record originates from a study of CD8+ T cells in alopecia areata. This TCR came from a human donor with alopecia areata. Material for sequencing was CD4+ T cells sorted from blood.

The CDR3 reads CAWTLGGGQQETQYF. CDR3 coding DNA: TGTGCCTGGACGCTCGGGGGGGGACAGCAAGAGACCCAGTACTTC. The genes are TRBV30 and TRBJ2-5; D is possibly TRBD2 (8 bases). There are 15 residues in the CDR3. The V gene lost 4 bases and the J gene lost 2 bases, with 17 bases spanning the gap. CDR1 is GTSNPN and CDR2 is SVGIG in the germline V gene (reference sequence).